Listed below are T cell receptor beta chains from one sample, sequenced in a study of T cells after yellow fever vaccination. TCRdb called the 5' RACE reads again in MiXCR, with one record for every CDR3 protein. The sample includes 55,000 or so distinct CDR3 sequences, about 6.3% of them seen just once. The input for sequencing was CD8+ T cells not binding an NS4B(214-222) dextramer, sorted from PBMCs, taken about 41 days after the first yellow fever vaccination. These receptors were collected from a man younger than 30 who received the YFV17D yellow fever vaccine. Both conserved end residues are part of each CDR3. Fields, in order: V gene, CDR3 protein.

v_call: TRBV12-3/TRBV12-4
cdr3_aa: CASRAAGTGEPYEQYF

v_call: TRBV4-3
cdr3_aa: CASSQVTHPGAAKNIQYF

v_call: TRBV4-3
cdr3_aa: CASTASTGTFHTEAFF

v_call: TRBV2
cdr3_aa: CASQTGRWVGNQPQHF

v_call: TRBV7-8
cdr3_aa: CASSLTSGGIFKETQYF

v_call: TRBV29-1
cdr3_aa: CSVEEPGSQPQHF

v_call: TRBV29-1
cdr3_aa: CSVDVRGQYGYTF

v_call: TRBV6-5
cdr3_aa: CASSYHGGASNEKLFF

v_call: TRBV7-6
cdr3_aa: CASSLGRTGANQPQHF

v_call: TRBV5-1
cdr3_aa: CASSRYRATDTQYF

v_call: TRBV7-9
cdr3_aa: CASSHTLDYEQYF

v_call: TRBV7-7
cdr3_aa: CASSLGTVGDEQFF

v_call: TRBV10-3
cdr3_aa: CAIQDRGGLNEQFF

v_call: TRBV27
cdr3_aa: CASRVELGSSYNEQFF

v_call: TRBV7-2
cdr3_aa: CASSNPSGGDDTQYF

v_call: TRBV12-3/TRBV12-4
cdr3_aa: CASSLAVGIMDTDTQYF

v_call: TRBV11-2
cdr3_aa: CASSLSVLAGGLTDTQYF

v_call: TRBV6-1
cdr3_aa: CASGTRVSEQFF

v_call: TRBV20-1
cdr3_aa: CSAFPTPLHF

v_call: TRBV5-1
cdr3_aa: CASSLEGQGADEQYF

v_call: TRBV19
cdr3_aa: CASSTSWGPQTQYF

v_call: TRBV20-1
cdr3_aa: CSARDWESGGPYEQYF

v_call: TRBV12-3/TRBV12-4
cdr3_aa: CASMWREHAEAFF

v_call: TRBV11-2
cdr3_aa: CASSLQGLYEQFF

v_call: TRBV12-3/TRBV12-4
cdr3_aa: CASSSTGTGGEETQYF

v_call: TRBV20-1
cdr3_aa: CSARMPTINEQFF

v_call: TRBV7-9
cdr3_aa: CASSLVGQGYEQYF

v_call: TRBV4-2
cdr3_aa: CASSQEFSGGEAGTQYF

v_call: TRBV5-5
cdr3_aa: CASSRAQGGFDGTYEQYF

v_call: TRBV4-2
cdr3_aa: CASSQGGSSSYEQYF

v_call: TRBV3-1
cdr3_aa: CASSQGASASDTQYF

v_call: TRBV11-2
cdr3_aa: CASSLADGTYEQYF

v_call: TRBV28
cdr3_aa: CASSFLDTEAFF

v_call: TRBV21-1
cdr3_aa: CASSSGTGENIQYF

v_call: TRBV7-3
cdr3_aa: CASSLIGSTDTQYF

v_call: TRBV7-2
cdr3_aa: CASSFATALAFF

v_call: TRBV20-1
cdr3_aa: CSAPDMRSRVYGYTF

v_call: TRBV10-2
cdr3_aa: CASSESTRETSQETQYF

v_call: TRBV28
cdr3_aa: CASIHKLSVYSNQPQHF

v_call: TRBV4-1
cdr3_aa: CGSSQAQGLDEQFF

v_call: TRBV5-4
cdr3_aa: CASSLNYNEQFF

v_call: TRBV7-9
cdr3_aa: CASSLGAGGQPQHF

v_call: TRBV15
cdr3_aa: CATSPGSNQPQHF

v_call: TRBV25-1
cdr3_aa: CASSVGGAQYF

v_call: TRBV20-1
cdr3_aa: CSANSPGDYGYTF

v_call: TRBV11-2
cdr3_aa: CASSPAGGGASGYTF

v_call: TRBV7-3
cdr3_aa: CASSLQGNTGELFF

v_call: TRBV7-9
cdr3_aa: CASSPDRVPQAEQFF

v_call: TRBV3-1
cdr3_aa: CASSQVVSETQYF

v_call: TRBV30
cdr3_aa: CAWSNSYEQYF